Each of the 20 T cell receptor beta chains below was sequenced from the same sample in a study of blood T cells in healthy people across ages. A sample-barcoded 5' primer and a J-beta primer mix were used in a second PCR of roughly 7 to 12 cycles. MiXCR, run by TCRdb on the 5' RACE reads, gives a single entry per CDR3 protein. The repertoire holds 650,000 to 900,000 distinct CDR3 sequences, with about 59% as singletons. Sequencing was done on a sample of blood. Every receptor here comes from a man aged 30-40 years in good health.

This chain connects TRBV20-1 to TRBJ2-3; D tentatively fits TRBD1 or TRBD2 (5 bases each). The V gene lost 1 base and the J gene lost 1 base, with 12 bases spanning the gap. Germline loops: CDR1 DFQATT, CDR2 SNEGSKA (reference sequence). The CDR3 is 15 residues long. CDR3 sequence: CSARAGRGRTDTQYF. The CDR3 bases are TGCAGTGCTAGAGCCGGACGGGGACGCACAGATACGCAGTATTTT.

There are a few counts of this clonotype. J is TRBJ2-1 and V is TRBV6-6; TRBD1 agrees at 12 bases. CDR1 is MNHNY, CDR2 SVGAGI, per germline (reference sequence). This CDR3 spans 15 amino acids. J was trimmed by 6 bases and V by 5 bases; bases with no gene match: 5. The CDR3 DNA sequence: TGTGCCAGCAGTCGGCCGGGACAGGGGGCCAATGAGCAGTTCTTC. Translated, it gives CASSRPGQGANEQFF.

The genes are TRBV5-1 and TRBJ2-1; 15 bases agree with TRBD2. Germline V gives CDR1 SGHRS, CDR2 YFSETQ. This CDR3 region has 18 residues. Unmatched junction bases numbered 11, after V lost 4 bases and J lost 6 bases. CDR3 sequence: CASSPTAGLAGGSNEQFF. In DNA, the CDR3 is TGCGCCAGCAGCCCGACGGCGGGACTAGCGGGGGGCTCCAATGAGCAGTTCTTC.

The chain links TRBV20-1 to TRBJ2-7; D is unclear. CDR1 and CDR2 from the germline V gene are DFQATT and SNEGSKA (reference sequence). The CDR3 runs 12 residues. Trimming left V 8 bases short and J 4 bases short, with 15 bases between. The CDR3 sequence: CSPSTDLYEQYF. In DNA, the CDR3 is TGCAGTCCTTCGACGGATCTATACGAGCAGTACTTC.

The CDR3 loop is CASSQYLSMSGGDEETQFF. The CDR3, as DNA: TGTGCCAGCAGCCAATATCTCTCGATGAGCGGGGGGGATGAAGAGACCCAGTTCTTC. The gene calls are TRBV4-2 and TRBJ2-1; 10 bases agree with TRBD2. Trimming removed 2 bases from V and 13 bases from J; junction bases left unmatched: 23. The CDR3 spans 19 residues. Per the germline V gene, CDR1 is LGHNA and CDR2 is YNFKEQ.

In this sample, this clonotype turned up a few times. CDR3 sequence (DNA): TGCAGTGCTAGAGGCCCCTACAATGAGCAGTTCTTC. Protein: CSARGPYNEQFF. This chain uses TRBV20-1 with TRBJ2-1; D is unclear. Trimming shortened V by 1 base and J by 2 bases, and 3 bases separated the two germline ends. CDR1 and CDR2 (germline): DFQATT, SNEGSKA (reference sequence). This CDR3 is built from 12 residues.

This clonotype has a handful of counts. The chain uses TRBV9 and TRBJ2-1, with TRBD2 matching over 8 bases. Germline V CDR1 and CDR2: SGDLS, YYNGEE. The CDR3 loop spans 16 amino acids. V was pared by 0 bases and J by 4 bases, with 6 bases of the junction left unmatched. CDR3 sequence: CASSVGGGGFYNEQFF. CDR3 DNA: TGTGCCAGCAGCGTAGGCGGCGGGGGGTTTTACAATGAGCAGTTCTTC.

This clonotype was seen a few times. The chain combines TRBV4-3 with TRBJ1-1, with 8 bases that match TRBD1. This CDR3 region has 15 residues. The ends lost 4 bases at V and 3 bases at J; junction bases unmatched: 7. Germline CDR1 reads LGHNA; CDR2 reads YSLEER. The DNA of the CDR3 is TGCGCCAGCAGCCGACAAGGGACAGGCGACACTGAAGCTTTCTTT. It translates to CASSRQGTGDTEAFF.

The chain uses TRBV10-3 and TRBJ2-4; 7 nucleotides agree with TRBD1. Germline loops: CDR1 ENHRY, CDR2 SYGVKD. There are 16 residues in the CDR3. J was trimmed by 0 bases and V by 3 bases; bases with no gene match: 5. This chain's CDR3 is CAISDRDSLAKNIQYF. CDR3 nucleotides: TGTGCCATCAGTGACCGGGACAGTCTAGCCAAAAACATTCAGTACTTC.

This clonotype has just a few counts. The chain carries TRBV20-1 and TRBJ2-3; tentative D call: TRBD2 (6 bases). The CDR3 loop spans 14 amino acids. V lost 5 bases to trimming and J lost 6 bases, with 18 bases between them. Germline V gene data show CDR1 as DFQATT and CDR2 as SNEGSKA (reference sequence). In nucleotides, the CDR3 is TGCAGTGCTCCCCGCGGCCGGGGGTTTGATACGCAGTATTTT. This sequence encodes CSAPRGRGFDTQYF.

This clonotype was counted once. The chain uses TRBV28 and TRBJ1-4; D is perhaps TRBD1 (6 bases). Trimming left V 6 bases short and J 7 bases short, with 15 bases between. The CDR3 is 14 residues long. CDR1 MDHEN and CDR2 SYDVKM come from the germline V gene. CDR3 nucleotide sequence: TGTGCCAGCAGGTTTCAGGGGACGGGTGAAAAACTGTTTTTT. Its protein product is CASRFQGTGEKLFF.

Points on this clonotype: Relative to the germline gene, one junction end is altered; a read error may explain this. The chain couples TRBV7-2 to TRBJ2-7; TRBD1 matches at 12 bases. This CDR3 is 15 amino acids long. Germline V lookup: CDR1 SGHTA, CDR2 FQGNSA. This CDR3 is CASSLAGQGAGEQYF. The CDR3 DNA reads TGTGCCAGCAGCCTAGCGGGACAGGGGGCAGGAGAGCAGTACTTC.

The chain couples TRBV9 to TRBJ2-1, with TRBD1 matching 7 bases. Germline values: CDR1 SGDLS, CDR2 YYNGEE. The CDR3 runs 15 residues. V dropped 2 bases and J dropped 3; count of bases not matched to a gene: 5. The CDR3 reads CASSVDHRGYNEQFF. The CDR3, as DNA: TGTGCCAGCAGCGTCGACCACAGGGGCTACAATGAGCAGTTCTTC. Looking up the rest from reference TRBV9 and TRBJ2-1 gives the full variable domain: DSGVTQTPKHLITATGQRVTLRCSPRSGDLSVYWYQQSLDQGLQFLIQYYNGEERAKGNILERFSAQQFPDLHSELNLSSLELGDSALYFCASSVDHRGYNEQFFGPGTRLTVL.

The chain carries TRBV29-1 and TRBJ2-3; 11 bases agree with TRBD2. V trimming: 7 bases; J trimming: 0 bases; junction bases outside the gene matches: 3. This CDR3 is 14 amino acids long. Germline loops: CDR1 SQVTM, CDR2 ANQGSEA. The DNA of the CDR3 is TGCAGCGGTAGCGGGGGGGCCAGCACAGATACGCAGTATTTT. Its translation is CSGSGGASTDTQYF.

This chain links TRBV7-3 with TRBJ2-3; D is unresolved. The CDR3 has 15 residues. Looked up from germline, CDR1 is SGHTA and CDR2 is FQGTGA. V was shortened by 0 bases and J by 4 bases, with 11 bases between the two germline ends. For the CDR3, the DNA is TGTGCCAGCAGCTTAACGTCTGACAACTCAGATACGCAGTATTTT. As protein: CASSLTSDNSDTQYF.

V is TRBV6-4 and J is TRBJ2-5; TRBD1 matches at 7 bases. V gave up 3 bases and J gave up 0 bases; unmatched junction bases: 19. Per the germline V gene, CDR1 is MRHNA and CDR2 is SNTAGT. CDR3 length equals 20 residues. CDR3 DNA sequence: TGTGCCAGCAGTGATACAGGGCAAGGTAGGGGACAGAAGTACCAAGAGACCCAGTACTTC. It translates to CASSDTGQGRGQKYQETQYF.

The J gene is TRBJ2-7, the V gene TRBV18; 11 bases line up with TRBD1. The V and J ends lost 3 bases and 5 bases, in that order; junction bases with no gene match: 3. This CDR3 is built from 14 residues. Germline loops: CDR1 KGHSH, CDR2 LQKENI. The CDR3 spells CASSPQGQGDEQYF. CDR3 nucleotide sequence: TGTGCCAGCTCACCCCAGGGACAGGGGGACGAGCAGTACTTC.

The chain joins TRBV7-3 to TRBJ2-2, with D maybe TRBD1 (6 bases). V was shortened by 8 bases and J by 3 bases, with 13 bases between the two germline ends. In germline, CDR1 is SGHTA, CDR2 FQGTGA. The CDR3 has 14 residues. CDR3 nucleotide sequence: TGTGCCAGCTCGACAGGATGGGACACCGGGGAGCTGTTTTTT. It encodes CASSTGWDTGELFF.

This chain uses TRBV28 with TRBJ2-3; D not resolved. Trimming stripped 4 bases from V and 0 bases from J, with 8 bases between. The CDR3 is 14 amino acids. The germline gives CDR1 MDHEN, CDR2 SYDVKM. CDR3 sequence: CASSSASSTDTQYF. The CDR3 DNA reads TGTGCCAGCAGTTCGGCTTCTAGCACAGATACGCAGTATTTT.

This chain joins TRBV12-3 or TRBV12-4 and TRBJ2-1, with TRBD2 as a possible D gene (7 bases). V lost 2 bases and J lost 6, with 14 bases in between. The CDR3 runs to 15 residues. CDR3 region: CASSLYGGPGNEQFF. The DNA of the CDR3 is TGTGCCAGCAGTTTATACGGGGGGCCGGGCAATGAGCAGTTCTTC.